The T cell receptor beta chain under discussion was sequenced for a study of CD8+ T cells in alopecia areata. This CDR3 has 13 residues. Germline CDR1 reads MGHDK; CDR2 reads SYGVNS. The V and J ends lost 5 bases and 3 bases respectively, with 11 bases between them. cDNA reverse transcribed from extracted RNA served as the sequencing template. This table comes from immunoSEQ multiplex PCR, and its TCRdb copy is limited to in-frame clones, with some not included. Of 120,000 to 150,000 clones in the sample, more than 75% were seen once. This TCR derives from a human donor with alopecia areata. This chain links TRBV25-1 with TRBJ2-7; D is unclear. The sequencing here drew on CD8+ T cells sorted from blood, taken at week 0. CDR3 coding DNA: TGTGCCAGCAGTCCTATGGGGTTCTACGAGCAGTACTTC. Protein sequence: CASSPMGFYEQYF.